The 6 T cell receptor beta chains presented below share a single source sample, sequenced in a study of T cells expressing NK-cell markers (TCRdb year 2020). The library came from 5' RACE. The instrument given in TCRdb is Illumina HiSeq 2000. TCRdb reanalyzed the reads, keeping one entry per CDR3 protein sequence and omitting DNA. The table for this sample shows a few hundred thousand distinct CDR3 sequences. Of the sample, around 4% is held by the ten largest clones. What was sequenced was blood T cells: a sorted CD56 or NKG2C T cell subset, CD4+ or CD8+ T cells, or bulk PBMC T cells (not recorded which). These TCRs come from a man aged 18 to 30 in good health. Donor details come from another sample of the same person, matched by shared clones.

CDR3 sequence: CASSPTGLAGGGSYEQYF. V gene TRBV11-2 combines with J gene TRBJ2-7; the D call from TCRdb, TRBD2, cannot be confirmed without DNA. The germline gives CDR1 SGHAT, CDR2 FQNNGV. CDR3 length equals 18 residues.

This chain connects TRBV12-3 or TRBV12-4 to TRBJ2-7; TCRdb lists TRBD2, though no DNA is available to test this call. CDR3 size: 14 residues. CDR3 sequence reads: CASSFRRDSYEQYF.

This sequence joins TRBV7-8 and TRBJ2-2; TCRdb reports TRBD1, a call that lacks DNA to check it against. CDR1 and CDR2 from the germline V gene are SGHVS and FQNEAQ. The CDR3 covers 17 residues. The CDR3 loop is CASSPRRRAANTGELFF.

The chain has TRBV7-2 and TRBJ2-1; TCRdb lists TRBD1, though no DNA is available to test this call. Germline CDR1 is SGHTA and CDR2 is FQGNSA. The CDR3 covers 14 residues. CDR3 amino acids: CASSLRGPRHEQFF.

The V gene is TRBV5-1, the J gene TRBJ2-3; TCRdb returns TRBD2, unconfirmable since there is no DNA. The CDR3 totals 15 residues. Germline V lookup: CDR1 SGHRS, CDR2 YFSETQ. Here the CDR3 reads CASSLIKGEADTQYF.

The chain combines TRBV24-1 with TRBJ1-2; TCRdb designates TRBD1, a call that cannot be tested without DNA. Germline values: CDR1 KGHDR, CDR2 SFDVKD. This CDR3 is built from 15 residues. CDR3 sequence reads: CATSDDRMGGYGYTF.